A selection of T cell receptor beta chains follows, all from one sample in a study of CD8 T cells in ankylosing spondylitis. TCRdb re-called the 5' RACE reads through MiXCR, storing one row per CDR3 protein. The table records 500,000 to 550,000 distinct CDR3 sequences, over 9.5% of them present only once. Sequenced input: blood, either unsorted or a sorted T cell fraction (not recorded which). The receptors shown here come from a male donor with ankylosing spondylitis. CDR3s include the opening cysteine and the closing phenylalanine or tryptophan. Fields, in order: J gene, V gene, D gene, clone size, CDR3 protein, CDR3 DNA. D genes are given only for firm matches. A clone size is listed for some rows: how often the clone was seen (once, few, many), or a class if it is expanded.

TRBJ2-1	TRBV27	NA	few	CASSSLGNEQFF	TGTGCCAGCAGTTCCCTCGGCAATGAGCAGTTCTTC
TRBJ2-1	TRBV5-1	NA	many	CASSFVENEQFF	TGCGCCAGCAGCTTCGTGGAAAATGAGCAGTTCTTC
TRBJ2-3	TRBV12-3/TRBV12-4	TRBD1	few	CASSHLRGQGSSDTQYF	TGTGCCAGCAGCCACTTGCGGGGACAGGGAAGTTCAGATACGCAGTATTTT
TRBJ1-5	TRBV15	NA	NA	CATSSARWGLNQPQHF	TGTGCCACCAGCAGTGCACGGTGGGGATTAAATCAGCCCCAGCATTTT
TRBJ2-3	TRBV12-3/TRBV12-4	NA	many	CASSPGLADTDTQYF	TGTGCCAGCAGCCCGGGGCTAGCAGACACAGATACGCAGTATTTT
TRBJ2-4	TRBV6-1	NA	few	CASSEGGGLYIQYF	TGTGCCAGCAGTGAAGGGGGGGGGCTTTACATTCAGTACTTC
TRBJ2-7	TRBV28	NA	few	CASRSPGRTYEQYF	TGTGCCAGCAGATCCCCCGGGAGAACCTACGAGCAGTACTTC
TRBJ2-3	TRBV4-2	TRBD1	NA	CASSRWGDRGTDTQYF	TGTGCCAGCAGCCGCTGGGGGGACAGGGGCACAGATACGCAGTATTTT
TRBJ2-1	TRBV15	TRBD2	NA	CATSRATTSGAPYNEQFF	TGTGCCACCAGCAGAGCGACGACTAGCGGGGCCCCCTACAATGAGCAGTTCTTC
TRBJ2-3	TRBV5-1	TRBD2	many	CASRTSGSPDTQYF	TGCGCCAGCAGGACTAGCGGAAGTCCGGATACGCAGTATTTT
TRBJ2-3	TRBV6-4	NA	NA	CASSVSRGGTDTQYF	TGTGCCAGCAGTGTTTCTAGGGGAGGCACAGATACGCAGTATTTT
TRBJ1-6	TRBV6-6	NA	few	CASSPTANSPLHF	TGTGCCAGCAGTCCGACCGCGAATTCACCCCTCCACTTT
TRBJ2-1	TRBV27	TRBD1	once	CATRTGGTYNEQFF	TGTGCCACCAGGACAGGGGGCACCTACAATGAGCAGTTCTTC
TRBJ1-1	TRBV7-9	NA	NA	CASRSRTMNTEAFF	TGTGCCAGCAGGTCCCGGACAATGAACACTGAAGCTTTCTTT
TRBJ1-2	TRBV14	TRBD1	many	CASSEQGQDHHGYTF	TGTGCCAGCAGTGAACAAGGACAGGATCATCATGGCTACACCTTC
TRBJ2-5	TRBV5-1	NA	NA	CASSLGRGGLSQETQYF	TGCGCCAGCAGCTTGGGTAGGGGGGGGCTCTCCCAAGAGACCCAGTACTTC
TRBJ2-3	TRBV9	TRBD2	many	CASSPRTSGFPHTQYF	TGTGCCAGCAGCCCCCGGACTAGCGGGTTCCCCCATACGCAGTATTTT
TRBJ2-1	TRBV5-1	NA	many	CASSLGPLRGYNEQFF	TGCGCCAGCAGCTTGGGCCCCTTACGTGGCTACAATGAGCAGTTCTTC